A single sample gave rise to the 4 T cell receptor beta chains below, sequenced in a study of OX40 agonist ivuxolimab in advanced cancers. Clones were sequenced by immunoSEQ multiplex PCR, and TCRdb holds only the in-frame ones, with some missing. The table has roughly 100,000 clones, approximately 83% seen once. The specimen was CD4+ or CD8+ T cells sorted from blood, collected in a trial of the OX40 agonist ivuxolimab. Source of these receptors: an adult with an advanced solid tumor such as melanoma, head and neck, liver or kidney cancer.

This clone was detected only once. The chain couples TRBV5-4 to TRBJ2-2; weak D call: TRBD2 (5 bases). CDR1 and CDR2 (germline): SGHNT, YYREEE (reference sequence). The CDR3 sequence is 15 residues long. The germline V and J ends were trimmed by 0 bases and 2 bases, with 8 bases remaining between them. DNA of the CDR3: TGTGCCAGCAGCTTGGTCCGGGGAAACACCGGGGAGCTGTTTTTT. It is translated as CASSLVRGNTGELFF.

The J gene is TRBJ1-4, the V gene TRBV7-8; weak D call: TRBD1 (5 bases). Germline V gene sequence: CDR1 SGHVS, CDR2 FQNEAQ. V lost 1 base, J lost 6 bases, and 12 bases lay in between. CDR3 length: 15 amino acids. The CDR3 here is CASSLDGARYEKLFF. CDR3 in DNA: TGTGCCAGCAGCTTAGACGGGGCCCGTTATGAAAAACTGTTTTTT. The full variable domain, with the rest looked up from reference TRBV7-8 and TRBJ1-4, is GAGVSQSPRYKVAKRGQDVALRCDPISGHVSLFWYQQALGQGPEFLTYFQNEAQLDKSGLPSDRFFAERPEGSVSTLKIQRTQQEDSAVYLCASSLDGARYEKLFFGSGTQLSVL.

The chain joins TRBV20-1 to TRBJ1-1, with unresolved D. V was clipped by 6 bases and J by 10 bases, with 15 bases between them. Germline V lookup: CDR1 DFQATT, CDR2 SNEGSKA (reference sequence). This CDR3 is built from 11 residues. The CDR3 region has the DNA TGCAGTGCAACTCTGGTCCTTGTAGCTTTCTTT. Protein product: CSATLVLVAFF.

The chain couples TRBV6-6 to TRBJ2-7, with D possibly being TRBD2 (6 bases). CDR1 and CDR2 from the germline V gene are MNHNY and SVGAGI (reference sequence). There are 10 residues in the CDR3. The V and J ends lost 8 bases and 7 bases respectively, with 9 bases between them. The DNA for the CDR3 is TGTGCCAGCGGGGGGAGGGAGCAGTACTTC. Translating gives CASGGREQYF.